The 25 T cell receptor beta chains given below trace back to one sample, sequenced in a study of shared clonotypes between healthy human individuals. Measured with immunoSEQ multiplex PCR; TCRdb has only the in-frame clones, and not every one. In the table there are roughly 2,500,000 clones, 93% of which are singletons. Sequencing used naive CD4+ T cells from PBMCs. The subset was: CD45RA+ positively selected. These TCRs come from a man aged 18 to 35 in good health. Some clones in this sample may be carry-over from other donors' samples.

This clone was recorded once. V and J are TRBV11-2 and TRBJ2-7; no reliable D call. V lost 4 bases, J lost 3 bases, and 10 bases lay in between. This CDR3 is built from 13 residues. Looked up from germline, CDR1 is SGHAT and CDR2 is FQNNGV. CDR3 nucleotide sequence: TGTGCCAGCAGCTCCCCCGCGAACTACGAGCAGTACTTC. Protein product: CASSSPANYEQYF.

The J gene is TRBJ2-5, the V gene TRBV7-7; 11 bases are a match to TRBD1. Germline V CDR1 and CDR2: SSHAT, FNYEAQ (reference sequence). The V and J ends lost 5 bases and 4 bases, in that order; junction bases with no gene match: 6. The CDR3 is 15 residues long. CDR3 sequence reads: CASSPPGQGGETQYF. In DNA, the CDR3 is TGTGCCAGCAGCCCCCCGGGACAGGGGGGAGAGACCCAGTACTTC.

This chain connects TRBV6-1 to TRBJ2-1; 14 bases align to TRBD2. V lost 4 bases to trimming and J lost 9 bases; unmatched junction nucleotides: 2. This CDR3 comprises 14 residues. Germline CDR1 and CDR2: MNHNS and SASEGT. CDR3 coding DNA: TGTGCCAGCAGTGTGACTAGCGGGAGGGTTGAGCAGTTCTTC. Amino acid sequence: CASSVTSGRVEQFF.

The CDR3 coding sequence is TGCGCCAGCAGCCCACAGGACGGAATGAACACTGAAGCTTTCTTT. Amino acid sequence: CASSPQDGMNTEAFF. The rearrangement links TRBV5-1 to TRBJ1-1; tentative D call: TRBD1 (5 bases). The ends were cut back, 4 bases at V and 0 bases at J, with 13 bases in the middle. The germline V gene has CDR1 SGHRS and CDR2 YFSETQ. The CDR3 extends over 15 amino acids. Using reference TRBV5-1 and TRBJ1-1 for the parts outside the CDR3, the full variable domain is KAGVTQTPRYLIKTRGQQVTLSCSPISGHRSVSWYQQTPGQGLQFLFEYFSETQRNKGNFPGRFSGRQFSNSRSEMNVSTLELGDSALYLCASSPQDGMNTEAFFGQGTRLTVV.

The chain recombines TRBV28 with TRBJ1-2, with 9 bases aligning to TRBD1. The germline V gene encodes CDR1 MDHEN and CDR2 SYDVKM. V lost 4 bases and J lost 4; bases outside the gene matches: 16. The CDR3 extends over 18 amino acids. The CDR3 region is CASSSGQGSTKPAYGYTF. The CDR3 DNA follows: TGTGCCAGCAGTTCCGGACAGGGGAGTACTAAACCAGCCTATGGCTACACCTTC.

V is TRBV28 and J is TRBJ2-7; D ambiguous. The CDR3 length is 14 residues. The V end lost 6 bases, the J end lost 9 bases, and 21 bases lay between the germline ends. Germline loops: CDR1 MDHEN, CDR2 SYDVKM. Written as DNA, the CDR3 is TGTGCCAGCAGCCGCACCAGCCCCCCGAGACGGCAGTACTTC. Its protein product is CASSRTSPPRRQYF.

V usage is TRBV4-3 and J usage is TRBJ2-7; 10 positions agree with TRBD2. The CDR3 loop spans 16 amino acids. In germline, CDR1 is LGHNA, CDR2 YSLEER. V was pared by 0 bases and J by 6 bases, with 8 bases of the junction left unmatched. In DNA, the CDR3 is TGCGCCAGCAGCCAAGAGGCTAGCGGGAGAGAAACCGAGCAGTACTTC. It encodes CASSQEASGRETEQYF.

The chain couples TRBV28 to TRBJ1-3; D remains unclear. V lost 5 bases and J lost 0, with 14 bases in between. Germline V gene lookup returns CDR1 MDHEN and CDR2 SYDVKM. This CDR3 spans 16 amino acids. The CDR3 nucleotides read TGTGCCAGCAGTCGTGAGCCGTCCACCTCTGGAAACACCATATATTTT. Translating gives CASSREPSTSGNTIYF.

The chain has TRBV11-2 and TRBJ2-5; D gene unclear. The CDR3 sequence is 13 residues long. With 0 bases removed from V and 3 bases from J, the gap between germline ends came to 5 bases. Germline-derived CDR1 and CDR2 are SGHAT and FQNNGV. The CDR3 reads CASSLESEETQYF. The CDR3 DNA reads TGTGCCAGCAGCTTAGAGTCTGAAGAGACCCAGTACTTC.

This chain uses TRBV28 with TRBJ1-3; D ambiguous. The germline V and J ends were trimmed by 6 bases and 0 bases, with 12 bases remaining between them. The CDR3 sequence is 15 residues long. The V gene's germline CDR1 is MDHEN and CDR2 SYDVKM. CDR3: CASSTSGRSGNTIYF. CDR3 sequence (DNA): TGTGCCAGCAGCACCTCCGGGCGCTCTGGAAACACCATATATTTT. Full variable domain (remainder filled in from reference TRBV28 and TRBJ1-3): DVKVTQSSRYLVKRTGEKVFLECVQDMDHENMFWYRQDPGLGLRLIYFSYDVKMKEKGDIPEGYSVSREKKERFSLILESASTNQTSMYLCASSTSGRSGNTIYFGEGSWLTVV.

This sequence joins TRBV2 and TRBJ2-7, with D perhaps assigned TRBD1 or TRBD2 (5 bases each). Per the germline V gene, CDR1 is SNHLY and CDR2 is FYNNEI. V was pared by 8 bases and J by 2 bases, with 16 bases between. The CDR3 consists of 14 residues. CDR3 in amino acids: CASYEWDRTYEQYF. The CDR3 DNA reads TGTGCCAGCTATGAATGGGACCGAACCTACGAGCAGTACTTC. Filled out from reference TRBV2 and TRBJ2-7, the complete variable domain reads EPEVTQTPSHQVTQMGQEVILRCVPISNHLYFYWYRQILGQKVEFLVSFYNNEISEKSEIFDDQFSVERPDGSNFTLKIRSTKLEDSAMYFCASYEWDRTYEQYFGPGTRLTVT.

Comment on this clone: Other DNA sequences in this specimen translate into the identical CDR3. The chain uses TRBV4-1 and TRBJ2-2; a weak D match, TRBD2 (7 bases). V gave up 3 bases and J gave up 5 bases, with 13 bases separating them. Germline loops: CDR1 MGHRA, CDR2 YSYEKL. The CDR3 is 15 residues long. CDR3 loop: CASSQGGAGTGELFF. The CDR3, as DNA: TGCGCCAGCAGCCAGGGGGGGGCTGGAACCGGGGAGCTGTTTTTT.

The rearrangement links TRBV28 to TRBJ1-2, with 9 bases lining up with TRBD1. The V segment lost 6 bases and the J segment 5 bases; nucleotides outside the gene matches: 7. The length of the CDR3 is 14 residues. Germline lookup yields CDR1 MDHEN and CDR2 SYDVKM. The CDR3 sequence: CASSPRTGEYGYTF. CDR3 nucleotide sequence: TGTGCCAGCAGCCCCCGGACAGGGGAATATGGCTACACCTTC.

The chain uses TRBV10-2 and TRBJ2-5; TRBD1 matches at 11 bases. The CDR3 has 15 residues. J lost 5 bases, V lost 10 bases, and 12 bases had no gene match. Germline values: CDR1 WSHSY, CDR2 SAAADI. The CDR3 DNA sequence: TGCGCCACAGGGAGGACAGGGGGCTTTTGGGAGACCCAGTACTTC. Protein product: CATGRTGGFWETQYF.

The V and J genes are TRBV5-1 and TRBJ2-5; 8 positions match TRBD1. CDR1 SGHRS and CDR2 YFSETQ come from the germline V gene. V shed 3 bases and J 3 bases; nucleotides not matched to a gene: 4. The CDR3 contains 14 residues. This chain's CDR3 is CASSWGQAKETQYF. The CDR3, as DNA: TGCGCCAGCAGCTGGGGACAGGCGAAAGAGACCCAGTACTTC.

Comments on this clone: This CDR3 is also generated by other DNA sequences in the sample. V is TRBV5-4 and J is TRBJ2-1; 7 bases map to TRBD2. CDR1 and CDR2 from the germline V gene are SGHNT and YYREEE (reference sequence). J was trimmed by 0 bases and V by 0 bases; bases with no gene match: 3. The CDR3 is made up of 16 amino acids. The DNA for the CDR3 is TGTGCCAGCAGCTTGGGCGGCGGGAGCTCCTACAATGAGCAGTTCTTC. Residues: CASSLGGGSSYNEQFF.

The V call is TRBV7-2, the J call TRBJ1-1; TRBD1 might be the D (5 bases). The CDR3 has 14 residues. With 6 bases removed from V and 6 bases from J, the gap between germline ends came to 17 bases. Germline loops: CDR1 SGHTA, CDR2 FQGNSA. The CDR3 protein is CASRLGTANAEAFF. In DNA form, the CDR3 reads TGTGCCAGCAGGCTAGGGACGGCCAACGCTGAAGCTTTCTTT.

J is TRBJ2-7 and V is TRBV30, with 11 bases identical to TRBD2. V trimming: 2 bases; J trimming: 3 bases; junction bases outside the gene matches: 3. The CDR3 extends over 14 amino acids. Germline lookup yields CDR1 GTSNPN and CDR2 SVGIG (reference sequence). The CDR3 here is CAWSPGTSGYEQYF. CDR3 coding DNA: TGTGCCTGGAGTCCAGGGACTAGCGGCTACGAGCAGTACTTC.

With regard to this clone: Other DNA sequences in this specimen translate into the identical CDR3. This rearrangement joins TRBV5-4 to TRBJ1-1; unclear D gene. The CDR3 spans 14 residues. The ends were cut back, 0 bases at V and 1 base at J, with 7 bases in the middle. Germline V gene sequence: CDR1 SGHNT, CDR2 YYREEE (reference sequence). The CDR3 DNA is TGTGCCAGCAGCTTGGTTCCTGGGAACACTGAAGCTTTCTTT. Amino acids: CASSLVPGNTEAFF.

The chain couples TRBV21-1 to TRBJ1-2. TRBV21-1 is deemed a pseudogene. This CDR3 comprises 13 residues. The CDR3 region has the DNA TGTGCCAGCAGCAAAGAAGGGATCTATGGCTACACCTTC. Its protein product is CASSKEGIYGYTF.

V and J are TRBV4-1 and TRBJ2-1; D is unresolved. Germline V CDR1 and CDR2: MGHRA, YSYEKL. This CDR3 is 16 amino acids long. V lost 2 bases and J 0 bases, leaving 11 bases between the germline ends. The CDR3 DNA reads as TGCGCCAGCAGCCAACCTCCTCCGGTCTCCTACAATGAGCAGTTCTTC. Its protein is CASSQPPPVSYNEQFF.

The chain recombines TRBV11-2 with TRBJ1-4; TRBD1 matches at 8 bases. Trimming removed 4 bases from V and 4 bases from J; junction bases left unmatched: 5. CDR3 length: 15 residues. Looked up from germline, CDR1 is SGHAT and CDR2 is FQNNGV. The CDR3 reads CASSSRDRLNEKLFF. DNA of the CDR3: TGTGCCAGCAGCTCCCGGGACAGGCTTAATGAAAAACTGTTTTTT.

The chain combines TRBV10-1 with TRBJ2-3; 8 nucleotides align to TRBD2. Germline values: CDR1 WNHNN, CDR2 SYGVQD (reference sequence). V was clipped by 2 bases and J by 4 bases; unmatched bases: 2. This CDR3 comprises 14 residues. The CDR3 DNA is TGCGCCAGCAGTGAGGCCGGGGGGGCAGATACGCAGTATTTT. The encoded protein is CASSEAGGADTQYF.

This chain joins TRBV7-8 and TRBJ1-1; unclear D gene. V lost 0 bases and J lost 6, with 8 bases in between. From germline, CDR1 is SGHVS and CDR2 FQNEAQ. The CDR3 is 13 residues long. CDR3 nucleotide sequence: TGTGCCAGCAGCTTAGCGCTGGGGTCTGAAGCTTTCTTT. Its protein is CASSLALGSEAFF.

This chain connects TRBV30 to TRBJ2-1; the D gene is possibly TRBD2 (5 bases). From germline, CDR1 is GTSNPN and CDR2 SVGIG (reference sequence). The CDR3 runs 14 residues. Trimming cost V 7 bases and J 4 bases, with 17 bases left between them. The CDR3 DNA reads TGTGCCTCTAGCCTGGCCGGGGATTACAATGAGCAGTTCTTC. Translating gives CASSLAGDYNEQFF.